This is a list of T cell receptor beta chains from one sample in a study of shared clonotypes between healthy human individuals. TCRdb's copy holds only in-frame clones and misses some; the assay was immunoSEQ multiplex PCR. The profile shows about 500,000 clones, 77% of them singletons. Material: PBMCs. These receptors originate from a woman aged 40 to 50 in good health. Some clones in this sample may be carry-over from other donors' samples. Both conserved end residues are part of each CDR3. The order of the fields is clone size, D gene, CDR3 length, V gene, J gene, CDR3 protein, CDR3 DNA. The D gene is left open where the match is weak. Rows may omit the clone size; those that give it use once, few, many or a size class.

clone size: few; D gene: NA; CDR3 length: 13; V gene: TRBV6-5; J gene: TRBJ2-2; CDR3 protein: CASRDRNTGELFF; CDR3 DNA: TGTGCCAGCAGGGACAGGAACACCGGGGAGCTGTTTTTT
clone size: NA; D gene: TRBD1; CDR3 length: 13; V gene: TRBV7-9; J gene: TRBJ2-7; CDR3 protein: CASSRDSSYEQYF; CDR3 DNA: TGTGCCAGCAGCCGGGACAGCTCCTACGAGCAGTACTTC
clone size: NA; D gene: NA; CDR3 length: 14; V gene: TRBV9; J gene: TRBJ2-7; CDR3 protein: CASSVGWDSYEQYF; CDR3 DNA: TGTGCCAGCAGCGTAGGGTGGGACTCCTACGAGCAGTACTTC
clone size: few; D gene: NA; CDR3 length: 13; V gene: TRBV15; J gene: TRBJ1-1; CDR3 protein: CATRDNGLKWAFF; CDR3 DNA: TGTGCCACCAGGGACAATGGATTGAAGTGGGCTTTCTTT
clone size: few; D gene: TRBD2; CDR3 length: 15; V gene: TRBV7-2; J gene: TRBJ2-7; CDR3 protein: CASSLGGSGSSEQYF; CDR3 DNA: TGTGCCAGCAGCTTAGGGGGTAGCGGGAGCAGCGAGCAGTACTTC
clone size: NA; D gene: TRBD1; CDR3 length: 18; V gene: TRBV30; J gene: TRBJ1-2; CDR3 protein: CAWISTGGGRGLNYGYTF; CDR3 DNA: TGTGCCTGGATCTCCACCGGCGGGGGCAGGGGGCTAAACTATGGCTACACCTTC
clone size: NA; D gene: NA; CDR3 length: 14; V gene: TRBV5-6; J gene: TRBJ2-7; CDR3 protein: CASSLTSFPYEQYF; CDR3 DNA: TGTGCCAGCAGCTTAACTAGTTTCCCCTACGAGCAGTACTTC
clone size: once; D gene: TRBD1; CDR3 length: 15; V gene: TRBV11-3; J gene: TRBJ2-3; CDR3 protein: CASSIGTGGTDTQYF; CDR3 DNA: TGTGCCAGCAGCATCGGGACAGGGGGCACAGATACGCAGTATTTT
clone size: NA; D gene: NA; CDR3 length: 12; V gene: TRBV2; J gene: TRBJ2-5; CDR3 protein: CASSTAQETQYF; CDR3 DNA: TGTGCCAGCAGTACTGCGCAAGAGACCCAGTACTTC
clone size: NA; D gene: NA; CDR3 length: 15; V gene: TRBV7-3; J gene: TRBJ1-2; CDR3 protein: CASSLSQSNWDGYTF; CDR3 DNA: TGTGCCAGCAGCTTAAGTCAGAGTAATTGGGATGGCTACACCTTC